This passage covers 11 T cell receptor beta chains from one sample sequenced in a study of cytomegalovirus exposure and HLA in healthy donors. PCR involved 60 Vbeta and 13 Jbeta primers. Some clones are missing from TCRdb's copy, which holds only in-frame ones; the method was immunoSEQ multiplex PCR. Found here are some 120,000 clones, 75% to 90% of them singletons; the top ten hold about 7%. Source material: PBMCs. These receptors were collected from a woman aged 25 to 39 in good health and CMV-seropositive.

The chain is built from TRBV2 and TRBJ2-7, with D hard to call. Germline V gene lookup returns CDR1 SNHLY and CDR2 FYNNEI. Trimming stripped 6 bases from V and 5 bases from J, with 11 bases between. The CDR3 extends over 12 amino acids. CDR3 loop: CASSDGRDEQYF. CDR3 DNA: TGTGCCAGCAGCGACGGTCGGGACGAGCAGTACTTC. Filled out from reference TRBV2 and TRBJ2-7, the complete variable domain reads EPEVTQTPSHQVTQMGQEVILRCVPISNHLYFYWYRQILGQKVEFLVSFYNNEISEKSEIFDDQFSVERPDGSNFTLKIRSTKLEDSAMYFCASSDGRDEQYFGPGTRLTVT.

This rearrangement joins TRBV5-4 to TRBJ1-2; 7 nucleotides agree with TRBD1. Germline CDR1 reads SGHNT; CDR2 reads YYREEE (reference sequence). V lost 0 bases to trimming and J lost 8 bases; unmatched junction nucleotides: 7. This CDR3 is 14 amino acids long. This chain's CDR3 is CASSLVQGSVGYTF. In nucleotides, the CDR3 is TGTGCCAGCAGCTTGGTACAGGGGAGTGTCGGCTACACCTTC.

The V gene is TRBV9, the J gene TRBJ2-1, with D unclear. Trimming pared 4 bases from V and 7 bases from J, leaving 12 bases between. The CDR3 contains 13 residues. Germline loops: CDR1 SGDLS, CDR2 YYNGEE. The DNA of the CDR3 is TGTGCCAGCAGCTCTGGGCCCAGGAATGAGCAGTTCTTC. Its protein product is CASSSGPRNEQFF. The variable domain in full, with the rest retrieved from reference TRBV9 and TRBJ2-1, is DSGVTQTPKHLITATGQRVTLRCSPRSGDLSVYWYQQSLDQGLQFLIQYYNGEERAKGNILERFSAQQFPDLHSELNLSSLELGDSALYFCASSSGPRNEQFFGPGTRLTVL.

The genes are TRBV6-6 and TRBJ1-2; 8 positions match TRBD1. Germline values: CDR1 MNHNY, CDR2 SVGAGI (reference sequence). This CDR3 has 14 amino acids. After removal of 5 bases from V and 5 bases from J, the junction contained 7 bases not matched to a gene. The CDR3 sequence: CASSATGGSYGYTF. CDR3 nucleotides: TGTGCCAGCAGTGCCACAGGGGGTAGTTATGGCTACACCTTC.

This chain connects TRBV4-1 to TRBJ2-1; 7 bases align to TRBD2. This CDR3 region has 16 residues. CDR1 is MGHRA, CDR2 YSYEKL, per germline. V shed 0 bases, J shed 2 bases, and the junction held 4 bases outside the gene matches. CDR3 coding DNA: TGCGCCAGCAGCCAAGAGGCTAGCGGCACCTACAATGAGCAGTTCTTC. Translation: CASSQEASGTYNEQFF.

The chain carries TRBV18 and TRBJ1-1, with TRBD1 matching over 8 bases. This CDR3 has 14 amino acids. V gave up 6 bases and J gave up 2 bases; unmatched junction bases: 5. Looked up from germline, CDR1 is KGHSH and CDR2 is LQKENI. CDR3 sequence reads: CASSQDRVNTEAFF. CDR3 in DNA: TGTGCCAGCTCCCAGGACAGGGTCAACACTGAAGCTTTCTTT.

The CDR3 loop reads CASSTPSGTFSGNTIYF. In DNA, the CDR3 is TGTGCCAGCAGTACCCCTTCCGGGACATTCTCTGGAAACACCATATATTTT. This chain joins TRBV28 and TRBJ1-3; tentative D call: TRBD1 (6 bases). This CDR3 comprises 17 residues. V lost 5 bases to trimming and J lost 0 bases, with 17 bases between them. Germline V gives CDR1 MDHEN, CDR2 SYDVKM.

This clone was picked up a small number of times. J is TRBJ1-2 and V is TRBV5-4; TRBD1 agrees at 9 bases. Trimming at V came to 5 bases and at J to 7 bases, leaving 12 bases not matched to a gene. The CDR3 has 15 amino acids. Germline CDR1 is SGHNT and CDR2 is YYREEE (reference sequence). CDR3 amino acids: CASSSKTGGIGGYTF. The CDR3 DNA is TGTGCCAGCAGTAGCAAGACAGGGGGAATTGGTGGCTACACCTTC.

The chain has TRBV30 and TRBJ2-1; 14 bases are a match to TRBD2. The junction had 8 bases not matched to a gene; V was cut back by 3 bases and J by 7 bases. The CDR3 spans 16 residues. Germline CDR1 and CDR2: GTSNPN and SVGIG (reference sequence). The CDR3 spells CAWSRGTSGSANEQFF. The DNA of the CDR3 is TGTGCCTGGAGCAGAGGGACTAGCGGGAGTGCTAATGAGCAGTTCTTC. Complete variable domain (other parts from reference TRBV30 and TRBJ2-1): SQTIHQWPATLVQPVGSPLSLECTVEGTSNPNLYWYRQAAGRGLQLLFYSVGIGQISSEVPQNLSASRPQDRQFILSSKKLLLSDSGFYLCAWSRGTSGSANEQFFGPGTRLTVL.

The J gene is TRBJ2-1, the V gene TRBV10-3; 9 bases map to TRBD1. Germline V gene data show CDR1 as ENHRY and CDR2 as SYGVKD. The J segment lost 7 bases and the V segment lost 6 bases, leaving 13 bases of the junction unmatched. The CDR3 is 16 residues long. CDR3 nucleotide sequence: TGTGCCATCAGCTCCGGGACAGGGACGGGAAAGAATGAGCAGTTCTTC. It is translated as CAISSGTGTGKNEQFF.

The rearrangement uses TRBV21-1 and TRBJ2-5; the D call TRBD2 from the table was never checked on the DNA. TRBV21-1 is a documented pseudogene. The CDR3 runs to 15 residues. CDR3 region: CATTALAGGRETQYF. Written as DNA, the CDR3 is TGTGCCACCACCGCTCTAGCGGGGGGGCGAGAGACCCAGTACTTC.